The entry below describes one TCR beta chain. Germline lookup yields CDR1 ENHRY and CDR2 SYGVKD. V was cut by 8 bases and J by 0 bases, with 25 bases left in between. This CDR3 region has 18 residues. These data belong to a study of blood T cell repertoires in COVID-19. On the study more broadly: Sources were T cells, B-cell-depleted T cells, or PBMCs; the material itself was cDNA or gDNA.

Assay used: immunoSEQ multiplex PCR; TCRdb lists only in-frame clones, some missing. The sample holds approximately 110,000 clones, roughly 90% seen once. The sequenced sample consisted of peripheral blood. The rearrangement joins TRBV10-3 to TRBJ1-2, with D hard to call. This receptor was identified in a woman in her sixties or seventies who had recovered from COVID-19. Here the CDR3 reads CAISALLSVGSSNYGYTF. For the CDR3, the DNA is TGTGCCATCTCGGCTTTGTTATCCGTGGGCAGTTCTAACTATGGCTACACCTTC.